The 32 T cell receptor beta chains listed next were all sequenced from one sample in a study of response to subunit inactivated influenza vaccine. TCRdb processed the RT-PCR reads anew with MiXCR; each CDR3 protein has one entry. Here the sample spans just under 550,000 distinct CDR3 sequences, under 30% being singletons. Separately, the same data were catalogued under a study of T cells expressing NK-cell markers. That source reports: With UMIs, 5'RACE template switching was used to make TCR beta cDNA.

Sample: CD4+ T cells sorted from PBMCs, taken about 11 days after vaccination. These receptors were taken from a man aged 45-65 years who received an inactivated influenza vaccine.

The chain uses TRBV24-1 and TRBJ2-2; no reliable D call. The CDR3 runs 13 residues. Germline CDR1 reads KGHDR; CDR2 reads SFDVKD. V lost 0 bases, J lost 6 bases, and 4 bases lay in between. The chain's CDR3 is CATSDLGPGELFF. The CDR3 DNA reads as TGTGCCACCAGTGATTTGGGTCCCGGGGAGCTGTTTTTT.

V is TRBV6-2 or TRBV6-3 and J is TRBJ2-3; 11 bases are a match to TRBD2. The V and J ends lost 2 bases and 7 bases, in that order; junction bases with no gene match: 5. The CDR3 loop spans 15 amino acids. CDR1 is MNHEY, CDR2 SVGEGT, per germline. The DNA of the CDR3 is TGTGCCAGCAGTTACCCACTAGCGGGAGTTTATACGCAGTATTTT. It is translated as CASSYPLAGVYTQYF.

This rearrangement joins TRBV4-1 to TRBJ1-1, with TRBD1 matching over 9 bases. There are 15 residues in the CDR3. CDR1 MGHRA and CDR2 YSYEKL come from the germline V gene. V lost 1 base to trimming and J lost 10 bases; unmatched junction nucleotides: 10. Written as DNA, the CDR3 is TGCGCCAGCAGCCAAGGAACAGGGGGCATTTTTGGAGCTTTCTTT. Protein: CASSQGTGGIFGAFF.

The CDR3 protein is CASSQGTSGGFEQYF. DNA for the CDR3: TGTGCCAGCAGCCAAGGCACTAGCGGGGGATTCGAGCAGTACTTC. This chain links TRBV3-1 with TRBJ2-7, with 11 nucleotides matching TRBD2. Germline V gives CDR1 LGHDT, CDR2 YNNKEL (reference sequence). V lost 1 base to trimming and J lost 6 bases; unmatched junction nucleotides: 5. This CDR3 has 15 residues.

This clonotype has a handful of counts. The CDR3 sequence is CAWSEGTSGVKQFF. DNA for the CDR3: TGTGCCTGGAGCGAAGGGACTAGCGGGGTGAAGCAGTTCTTC. The V call is TRBV30, the J call TRBJ2-1; 13 nucleotides match TRBD2. The CDR3 extends over 14 amino acids. Looked up from germline, CDR1 is GTSNPN and CDR2 is SVGIG (reference sequence). V lost 3 bases to trimming and J lost 11 bases; unmatched junction nucleotides: 7.

In this sample, this clonotype turned up a few times. The CDR3 DNA follows: TGTGCCAGCAGCTCGGGCAGGGGGGAGGACTATGGCTACACCTTC. It translates to CASSSGRGEDYGYTF. This chain connects TRBV7-2 to TRBJ1-2, with 7 positions matching TRBD1. This CDR3 region has 15 residues. Germline V gene sequence: CDR1 SGHTA, CDR2 FQGNSA. J was trimmed by 3 bases and V by 4 bases; bases with no gene match: 8.

The chain is built from TRBV12-3 or TRBV12-4 and TRBJ2-1; 12 nucleotides match TRBD1. The CDR3 extends over 15 amino acids. Trimming at V came to 7 bases and at J to 9 bases, leaving 10 bases not matched to a gene. In DNA, the CDR3 is TGTGCCAGCATCCATCCGGGACAGGGGGCGGTTGAGCAGTTCTTC. Amino acid sequence: CASIHPGQGAVEQFF.

The chain combines TRBV29-1 with TRBJ2-2; 7 bases match TRBD1. Germline V gene lookup returns CDR1 SQVTM and CDR2 ANQGSEA. With 7 bases clipped from V and 7 bases from J, the junction kept 15 bases outside the gene matches. The CDR3 extends over 15 amino acids. CDR3 coding DNA: TGCAGCGCCCTCACGCGGCAGGGGGTGATCGGGGAGCTGTTTTTT. Its translation is CSALTRQGVIGELFF.

This clonotype was counted between two and nine times. J is TRBJ2-5 and V is TRBV4-1; no reliable D call. This CDR3 comprises 16 residues. The V end lost 1 base, the J end lost 2 bases, and 14 bases lay between the germline ends. Germline values: CDR1 MGHRA, CDR2 YSYEKL. The CDR3 DNA reads TGCGCCAGCAGCCAAGGTCTAGGGTATAGGCAAGAGACCCAGTACTTC. Its translation is CASSQGLGYRQETQYF.

The V call is TRBV2, the J call TRBJ1-4, with D uncertain. Germline V gene sequence: CDR1 SNHLY, CDR2 FYNNEI. V was trimmed by 4 bases and J by 8 bases, leaving 14 bases between them. This CDR3 has 14 residues. The CDR3 DNA reads as TGTGCCAGCAGTGCACCGGATCCGAGAGAAAAACTGTTTTTT. It specifies CASSAPDPREKLFF.

Ten or more counts support this clonotype. The chain combines TRBV5-1 with TRBJ2-1; D not certain. The germline V gene encodes CDR1 SGHRS and CDR2 YFSETQ. V was pared by 0 bases and J by 1 base, with 8 bases between. CDR3 length equals 15 residues. CDR3 residues: CASSLGGQSYNEQFF. The DNA of the CDR3 is TGCGCCAGCAGCTTGGGCGGCCAATCCTACAATGAGCAGTTCTTC. Together with reference TRBV5-1 and TRBJ2-1, the CDR3 gives the full variable domain: KAGVTQTPRYLIKTRGQQVTLSCSPISGHRSVSWYQQTPGQGLQFLFEYFSETQRNKGNFPGRFSGRQFSNSRSEMNVSTLELGDSALYLCASSLGGQSYNEQFFGPGTRLTVL.

The chain uses TRBV2 and TRBJ1-2; a possible D gene is TRBD1 (5 bases). The CDR3 sequence is 14 residues long. Germline V CDR1 and CDR2: SNHLY, FYNNEI. With 6 bases removed from V and 7 bases from J, the gap between germline ends came to 18 bases. CDR3 sequence reads: CASSATGSRAGYTF. CDR3 DNA sequence: TGTGCCAGCAGCGCCACTGGAAGCAGGGCTGGCTACACCTTC.

This clonotype was seen more than once but under ten times. This rearrangement joins TRBV5-4 to TRBJ2-5; perhaps D is TRBD1 or TRBD2 (5 bases each). Trimming took 4 bases from V and 6 from J, leaving 19 bases between them. Germline V gene sequence: CDR1 SGHNT, CDR2 YYREEE (reference sequence). The CDR3 loop spans 15 amino acids. CDR3 sequence reads: CASSASSGQGQTQYF. CDR3 sequence (DNA): TGTGCCAGCAGCGCATCTTCGGGGCAGGGTCAGACCCAGTACTTC.

The genes are TRBV11-2 and TRBJ2-5; maybe TRBD1 (6 bases). V lost 6 bases to trimming and J lost 2 bases, with 10 bases between them. The CDR3 is 13 amino acids. Germline-derived CDR1 and CDR2 are SGHAT and FQNNGV. The CDR3 protein is CASRNQGQETQYF. CDR3 bases: TGTGCCAGCAGAAATCAGGGGCAAGAGACCCAGTACTTC.

This clonotype was seen a handful of times. V is TRBV7-2 and J is TRBJ2-1; tentative D call: TRBD1 (5 bases). The V end was cut by 1 base, the J end by 9 bases, with 13 bases between. The CDR3 has 14 residues. CDR1 is SGHTA, CDR2 FQGNSA, per germline. The CDR3 spells CASSLVGRAGEQFF. Here the CDR3 DNA reads TGTGCCAGCAGCTTAGTCGGCAGGGCTGGTGAGCAGTTCTTC.

This clonotype showed up just once. This rearrangement joins TRBV5-1 to TRBJ2-1, with a weak D call TRBD2 (5 bases). CDR1 SGHRS and CDR2 YFSETQ come from the germline V gene. CDR3 length: 15 amino acids. V lost 4 bases to trimming and J lost 8 bases, with 19 bases between them. The CDR3 coding sequence is TGCGCCAGCAGCATTGGCGGGTCCCTAGTCGATGAGCAGTTCTTC. Translating gives CASSIGGSLVDEQFF.

The sample holds a few counts of this clonotype. The chain links TRBV9 to TRBJ2-2; D gene ambiguous. Trimming took off 4 bases at V and 1 base at J, with 11 bases between the two ends. The CDR3 is 15 residues long. In germline, CDR1 is SGDLS, CDR2 YYNGEE. The CDR3 nucleotides read TGTGCCAGCAGCCCGGCGGTGTGGAACACCGGGGAGCTGTTTTTT. This encodes CASSPAVWNTGELFF.

This clonotype was picked up many times. The rearrangement links TRBV28 to TRBJ2-5; TRBD2 might be the D (6 bases). The germline gives CDR1 MDHEN, CDR2 SYDVKM. The CDR3 runs 17 residues. The ends were cut back, 2 bases at V and 6 bases at J, with 22 bases in the middle. The CDR3 bases are TGTGCCAGCAGTTTAAAGCTTCGCAGAGGAGGGTCGCAGACCCAGTACTTC. Its protein is CASSLKLRRGGSQTQYF.

The genes are TRBV6-2 or TRBV6-3 and TRBJ2-5; 10 bases fit TRBD2. Germline V CDR1 and CDR2: MNHEY, SVGEGT. CDR3 length equals 16 residues. J gave up 5 bases and V 7 bases, and 13 bases lay outside the gene matches. The CDR3 spells CASMLGLAGAGETQYF. CDR3 coding DNA: TGTGCCAGCATGTTGGGGCTAGCGGGGGCGGGGGAGACCCAGTACTTC.

Only a few counts were recorded for this clonotype. This sequence joins TRBV6-2 or TRBV6-3 and TRBJ1-5, with TRBD1 matching over 11 bases. Germline CDR1 and CDR2: MNHEY and SVGEGT. There are 16 residues in the CDR3. V was pared by 4 bases and J by 6 bases, with 8 bases of the junction left unmatched. In DNA, the CDR3 is TGTGCCAGCAGTTTAGGCGGGACAGGGGGGTCTCAGCCCCAGCATTTT. This translates into CASSLGGTGGSQPQHF.

The table lists this clonotype with a few counts. The CDR3 sequence: CASSLAPGKNTGELFF. The CDR3 nucleotides are TGCGCCAGCAGCTTGGCCCCAGGGAAGAACACCGGGGAGCTGTTTTTT. The chain links TRBV5-1 to TRBJ2-2; a weak D match, TRBD1 (5 bases). V lost 0 bases, J lost 1 base, and 10 bases lay in between. Germline V gene data show CDR1 as SGHRS and CDR2 as YFSETQ. The CDR3 is made up of 16 amino acids.

This clonotype was seen only a few times. This chain joins TRBV2 and TRBJ2-5; 7 nucleotides align to TRBD2. The CDR3 extends over 13 amino acids. Germline V gene sequence: CDR1 SNHLY, CDR2 FYNNEI. Trimming at V came to 8 bases and at J to 3 bases, leaving 6 bases not matched to a gene. This CDR3 reads CASLHGLEETQYF. The CDR3 DNA sequence: TGTGCCAGCCTTCACGGACTAGAAGAGACCCAGTACTTC.

Many counts were recorded for this clonotype. The CDR3 DNA is TGTGCCATCGGAGCCAGGGATGGGCAAGAGACCCAGTACTTC. Residues: CAIGARDGQETQYF. The rearrangement uses TRBV24-1 and TRBJ2-5; possibly TRBD1 for D (5 bases). This CDR3 spans 14 amino acids. Germline CDR1 KGHDR, CDR2 SFDVKD. V dropped 11 bases and J dropped 2 bases, with 17 bases sitting between them.

CDR3 residues: CASTRGQGVYEQYF. The CDR3 DNA is TGTGCCAGCACGCGTGGACAGGGAGTCTACGAGCAGTACTTC. The genes are TRBV6-1 and TRBJ2-7, with TRBD1 matching over 8 bases. The ends lost 7 bases at V and 3 bases at J; junction bases unmatched: 8. This CDR3 is 14 amino acids long. Germline V gives CDR1 MNHNS, CDR2 SASEGT.

This clonotype was seen more than once but under ten times. J is TRBJ2-3 and V is TRBV7-2; 9 bases match TRBD2. The J segment lost 2 bases and the V segment lost 0 bases, leaving 6 bases of the junction unmatched. Per germline, CDR1 SGHTA and CDR2 FQGNSA. The CDR3 has 17 residues. CDR3 amino acids: CASSLAELAGNTDTQYF. The DNA for the CDR3 is TGTGCCAGCAGCTTAGCAGAACTAGCGGGCAACACAGATACGCAGTATTTT.

The genes are TRBV7-8 and TRBJ1-1; D not certain. The CDR3 covers 15 residues. The V gene's germline CDR1 is SGHVS and CDR2 FQNEAQ. V was shortened by 0 bases and J by 1 base, with 9 bases between the two germline ends. This chain's CDR3 is CASSLAEGWNTEAFF. CDR3 nucleotides: TGTGCCAGCAGCTTAGCTGAGGGTTGGAACACTGAAGCTTTCTTT.

This clonotype was found once. The chain joins TRBV2 to TRBJ2-5; 9 nucleotides match TRBD2. Germline trimming cut 5 bases from V and 7 bases from J; bases unmatched to any gene: 11. This CDR3 is 15 amino acids long. The germline gives CDR1 SNHLY, CDR2 FYNNEI. The CDR3 protein is CASSKTGTSQTTQYF. CDR3 DNA sequence: TGTGCCAGCAGTAAGACCGGGACTAGCCAAACGACCCAGTACTTC. Using reference TRBV2 and TRBJ2-5 for the parts outside the CDR3, the full variable domain is EPEVTQTPSHQVTQMGQEVILRCVPISNHLYFYWYRQILGQKVEFLVSFYNNEISEKSEIFDDQFSVERPDGSNFTLKIRSTKLEDSAMYFCASSKTGTSQTTQYFGPGTRLLVL.

V usage is TRBV7-9 and J usage is TRBJ1-2, with D maybe TRBD1 (5 bases). The ends were cut back, 5 bases at V and 8 bases at J, with 12 bases in the middle. From germline, CDR1 is SEHNR and CDR2 FQNEAQ (reference sequence). The length of the CDR3 is 12 residues. As DNA, the CDR3 is TGTGCCAGCAGCACCGGGGCCGTAGGCTACACCTTC. This codes for CASSTGAVGYTF.

The gene calls are TRBV5-1 and TRBJ2-7, with D tentatively TRBD1 or TRBD2 (7 bases each). CDR1 SGHRS and CDR2 YFSETQ come from the germline V gene. V gave up 0 bases and J gave up 0 bases, with 22 bases separating them. The CDR3 spans 19 residues. This CDR3 is CASSLGQGLLATHSYEQYF. As DNA, the CDR3 is TGCGCCAGCAGCTTGGGACAGGGATTACTAGCGACCCACTCCTACGAGCAGTACTTC.

With respect to this clonotype: The junction departs from germline at one end; a sequencing error may be responsible. The rearrangement joins TRBV6-5 to TRBJ1-2; tentatively, D is TRBD1 (5 bases). The germline CDR1 and CDR2 sequences are MNHEY and SVGAGI. CDR3 size: 13 residues. CDR3 nucleotides: TGTGCCAGCAGATATGCCCGAAGACAGTGGATGTTCTTC. It encodes CASRYARRQWMFF.

V is TRBV7-2 and J is TRBJ2-5, with 7 bases fitting TRBD2. CDR3 size: 14 residues. J gave up 5 bases and V 4 bases, and 7 bases lay outside the gene matches. Germline-derived CDR1 and CDR2 are SGHTA and FQGNSA. CDR3 region: CASSSGTTPETQYF. In DNA, the CDR3 is TGTGCCAGCAGCTCCGGGACTACCCCGGAGACCCAGTACTTC.

The CDR3 here is CASSLALRDYGYTF. CDR3 DNA sequence: TGTGCCAGCAGCTTAGCCCTAAGGGACTATGGCTACACCTTC. The V gene is TRBV7-9, the J gene TRBJ1-2; D is ambiguous. Germline V lookup: CDR1 SEHNR, CDR2 FQNEAQ (reference sequence). V shed 0 bases and J shed 3 bases, with 8 bases lying between them. The CDR3 is made up of 14 amino acids.